This T cell receptor beta chain originates from a study of blood T cell repertoires in COVID-19. Looking at the study overall: Collection of acute and convalescent COVID-19 samples took place in the United States, Italy and Spain.

In the case of this clone: The sample contains more than one DNA sequence encoding this CDR3.

Individuals drawn from around 25 US areas were about 18 to 95 years old. Participants' reported clinical history set cohort assignment. Each recovered donor of Cohort 3 presented with two negative PCRs, clearance, or symptom resolution. Germline CDR1 and CDR2: SGHRS and YFSETQ. The CDR3 is 15 amino acids. V was pared by 0 bases and J by 2 bases, with 12 bases between. Clones were sequenced by immunoSEQ multiplex PCR, and TCRdb holds only the in-frame ones, with some missing. The sample has roughly 400,000 clones, 87% seen once. V is TRBV5-1 and J is TRBJ2-7; D possibly corresponds to TRBD2 (5 bases). The sequencing sample was made of PBMCs or T cells enriched from blood (not recorded which). The sequence was obtained from a woman aged 45-60 years who had recovered from COVID-19. This CDR3 reads CASSLVASITYEQYF. The CDR3 region has the DNA TGCGCCAGCAGCTTGGTTGCTAGCATCACCTACGAGCAGTACTTC.